This passage covers 28 T cell receptor beta chains from one sample sequenced in a study of human T cells and chemical hapten exposure. From the RACE reads, TCRdb called clonotypes with MiXCR, one entry per CDR3 protein. The sample lists approximately 90,000 distinct CDR3 sequences; around 12% were seen once. The time point was: patch test 1, 2 weeks after DPC sensitization. Treatment indicated: therapeutic diphenylcyclopropenone sensitization with weekly scalp DPC. This sample comprised whole blood, obtained in connection with sensitization to the hapten diphenylcyclopropenone (DPC). The receptors derive from a woman in her thirties or forties with alopecia areata. Some clones in this sample may be carry-over from other donors' samples.

This clonotype was counted only a few times. The chain links TRBV6-5 to TRBJ2-6, with TRBD2 matching over 8 bases. Germline assignment: CDR1 MNHEY and CDR2 SVGAGI. With 2 bases clipped from V and 2 bases from J, the junction kept 2 bases outside the gene matches. The CDR3 totals 16 residues. The CDR3 loop reads CASSYTGRAGANVLTF. DNA for the CDR3: TGTGCCAGCAGTTACACCGGGAGGGCTGGGGCCAACGTCCTGACTTTC.

This clonotype was picked up a small number of times. The chain has TRBV4-1 and TRBJ2-3; TRBD1 might be the D (6 bases). The CDR3 length is 15 residues. Deletions cut 0 bases from V and 3 bases from J, with 10 bases between. The germline gives CDR1 MGHRA, CDR2 YSYEKL. CDR3 amino acids: CASSQDGQKTDTQYF. CDR3 bases: TGCGCCAGCAGCCAAGATGGACAGAAGACAGATACGCAGTATTTT.

The table lists this clonotype with a few counts. The chain carries TRBV28 and TRBJ2-5, with no clear D. This CDR3 is 13 amino acids long. Deletions cut 7 bases from V and 1 base from J, with 10 bases between. CDR1 is MDHEN and CDR2 is SYDVKM in the germline V gene. The CDR3 DNA reads as TGTGCCAGCACACGGGCCCGCCAAGAGACCCAGTACTTC. Translated: CASTRARQETQYF.

This clonotype was recorded at least ten times. The rearrangement uses TRBV28 and TRBJ1-4; no reliable D call. Germline V lookup: CDR1 MDHEN, CDR2 SYDVKM. V was clipped by 2 bases and J by 0 bases, with 10 bases between them. The CDR3 runs 16 residues. CDR3 protein: CASSLGSGATNEKLFF. The CDR3 coding sequence is TGTGCCAGCAGTTTAGGCAGCGGAGCAACTAATGAAAAACTGTTTTTT.

This clonotype was recorded at least ten times. The chain combines TRBV7-6 with TRBJ2-1, with 7 bases that match TRBD2. V trimming: 4 bases; J trimming: 6 bases; junction bases outside the gene matches: 9. The CDR3 has 15 residues. CDR1 is SGHVS, CDR2 FNYEAQ, per germline. This chain's CDR3 is CASSSGLVGGNEQFF. The CDR3 region has the DNA TGTGCCAGCAGCTCCGGACTAGTGGGCGGCAATGAGCAGTTCTTC.

In this sample, this clonotype turned up many times. V is TRBV28 and J is TRBJ1-2; TRBD1 agrees at 10 bases. CDR1 is MDHEN and CDR2 is SYDVKM in the germline V gene. Unmatched junction bases numbered 9, after V lost 6 bases and J lost 8 bases. The CDR3 is 14 residues long. The CDR3 DNA sequence: TGTGCCAGCAGCCCTCGACAGGGGGCCAGGGGCTACACCTTC. This codes for CASSPRQGARGYTF.

The chain's CDR3 is CASPPESRLSSYEQYF. CDR3 coding DNA: TGTGCCAGCCCCCCCGAGTCTCGGCTAAGCTCCTACGAGCAGTACTTC. V is TRBV9 and J is TRBJ2-7; no definite D call. Looked up from germline, CDR1 is SGDLS and CDR2 is YYNGEE. The CDR3 spans 16 residues. V lost 7 bases to trimming and J lost 0 bases, with 20 bases between them.

A few counts support this clonotype. The chain has TRBV5-4 and TRBJ1-2; D is perhaps TRBD1 (5 bases). CDR1 is SGHNT, CDR2 YYREEE, per germline (reference sequence). The V end was cut by 4 bases, the J end by 6 bases, with 22 bases between. The CDR3 sequence is 16 residues long. CDR3 nucleotide sequence: TGTGCCAGCAGCACCGGTGGGGCGGCACAAAAAGATGGCTACACCTTC. The encoded protein is CASSTGGAAQKDGYTF. The entire variable domain, with the rest obtained from reference TRBV5-4 and TRBJ1-2, is as follows: ETGVTQSPTHLIKTRGQQVTLRCSSQSGHNTVSWYQQALGQGPQFIFQYYREEENGRGNFPPRFSGLQFPNYSSELNVNALELDDSALYLCASSTGGAAQKDGYTFGSGTRLTVV.

This clonotype was recorded a few times. The chain combines TRBV10-3 with TRBJ2-3, with D maybe TRBD1 (5 bases). Germline CDR1 is ENHRY and CDR2 is SYGVKD. The CDR3 contains 16 residues. V lost 0 bases, J lost 2 bases, and 12 bases lay in between. CDR3 bases: TGTGCCATCAGTGAGTCCCATTCAGGGCCCACAGATACGCAGTATTTT. Translation gives CAISESHSGPTDTQYF.

V and J are TRBV3-1 and TRBJ2-1; unclear D gene. V was pared by 4 bases and J by 6 bases, with 7 bases between. There are 12 residues in the CDR3. Germline loops: CDR1 LGHDT, CDR2 YNNKEL (reference sequence). Here the CDR3 DNA reads TGTGCCAGCAGCCGACTTGTCAATGAGCAGTTCTTC. Amino acid sequence: CASSRLVNEQFF.

This clonotype was detected a few times. This chain uses TRBV18 with TRBJ1-2, with a weak D call TRBD1 (5 bases). Germline V gene lookup returns CDR1 KGHSH and CDR2 LQKENI. With 2 bases removed from V and 5 bases from J, the gap between germline ends came to 24 bases. CDR3 length: 18 amino acids. The CDR3 loop is CASSPNSPGPNSLYGYTF. The CDR3 DNA reads as TGTGCCAGCTCACCAAACTCGCCAGGGCCTAATTCCCTGTATGGCTACACCTTC.

The table lists this clonotype with many counts. The V and J genes are TRBV5-1 and TRBJ2-3, with TRBD2 identical over 10 bases. V dropped 3 bases and J dropped 3; count of bases not matched to a gene: 10. Germline lookup yields CDR1 SGHRS and CDR2 YFSETQ. This CDR3 is built from 17 residues. CDR3 amino acids: CASSSDPSGSMTDTQYF. The CDR3 nucleotides read TGCGCCAGCAGCTCTGACCCTAGCGGGAGTATGACAGATACGCAGTATTTT. The full variable domain, rest sourced from reference TRBV5-1 and TRBJ2-3, is KAGVTQTPRYLIKTRGQQVTLSCSPISGHRSVSWYQQTPGQGLQFLFEYFSETQRNKGNFPGRFSGRQFSNSRSEMNVSTLELGDSALYLCASSSDPSGSMTDTQYFGPGTRLTVL.

This clonotype has a handful of counts. This rearrangement joins TRBV18 to TRBJ2-4; a weak D match, TRBD1 (5 bases). Between the trimmed V and J ends, which lost 6 bases and 6 bases, there was a span of 9 bases. The CDR3 runs 12 residues. Germline V gene lookup returns CDR1 KGHSH and CDR2 LQKENI. CDR3 nucleotides: TGTGCCAGCTCCCTCGACAGAAACATTCAGTACTTC. It codes for CASSLDRNIQYF.

The table lists this clonotype with a few counts. The rearrangement links TRBV18 to TRBJ1-2; D call uncertain. There are 16 residues in the CDR3. From germline, CDR1 is KGHSH and CDR2 LQKENI. V gave up 2 bases and J gave up 2 bases, with 15 bases separating them. CDR3 DNA sequence: TGTGCCAGCTCACCAAATCTCGTGGGCAGAAACTATGGCTACACCTTC. It yields the protein CASSPNLVGRNYGYTF. Filled out from reference TRBV18 and TRBJ1-2, the complete variable domain reads NAGVMQNPRHLVRRRGQEARLRCSPMKGHSHVYWYRQLPEEGLKFMVYLQKENIIDESGMPKERFSAEFPKEGPSILRIQQVVRGDSAAYFCASSPNLVGRNYGYTFGSGTRLTVV.

This clonotype has a handful of counts. The rearrangement joins TRBV12-3 or TRBV12-4 to TRBJ1-1; 7 bases agree with TRBD1. The CDR3 extends over 14 amino acids. With 5 bases clipped from V and 1 base from J, the junction kept 4 bases outside the gene matches. CDR3 DNA: TGTGCCAGCAGTCCTTCAGGGGGGAACACTGAAGCTTTCTTT. Its protein product is CASSPSGGNTEAFF.

This clonotype was counted ten times or more. This chain links TRBV28 with TRBJ2-5; TRBD2 might be the D (5 bases). The CDR3 consists of 14 residues. Germline-derived CDR1 and CDR2 are MDHEN and SYDVKM. Trimming removed 3 bases at V and 5 bases at J, with 13 bases between. Written as DNA, the CDR3 is TGTGCCAGCAGTTTCCCCGGCACGGGGGAGACCCAGTACTTC. It yields the protein CASSFPGTGETQYF. Filled out from reference TRBV28 and TRBJ2-5, the complete variable domain reads DVKVTQSSRYLVKRTGEKVFLECVQDMDHENMFWYRQDPGLGLRLIYFSYDVKMKEKGDIPEGYSVSREKKERFSLILESASTNQTSMYLCASSFPGTGETQYFGPGTRLLVL.

The gene calls are TRBV29-1 and TRBJ1-3, with a weak D call TRBD1 (5 bases). The germline V gene has CDR1 SQVTM and CDR2 ANQGSEA. CDR3 length: 15 amino acids. The ends were cut back, 4 bases at V and 0 bases at J, with 13 bases in the middle. DNA for the CDR3: TGCAGCGTTGCAGGGTTTGGGAGCTCTGGAAACACCATATATTTT. Translating gives CSVAGFGSSGNTIYF.

V and J are TRBV7-9 and TRBJ2-3; D gene unclear. Trimming left V 4 bases short and J 0 bases short, with 14 bases between. The CDR3 extends over 16 amino acids. In germline, CDR1 is SEHNR, CDR2 FQNEAQ (reference sequence). The CDR3, as DNA: TGTGCCAGCAGCTCCCTTCTCGGAATTAGCACAGATACGCAGTATTTT. The encoded protein is CASSSLLGISTDTQYF.

This clonotype was observed a few times. The chain employs TRBV20-1 and TRBJ1-6; 8 bases are shared with TRBD1. Germline lookup yields CDR1 DFQATT and CDR2 SNEGSKA (reference sequence). This CDR3 spans 15 amino acids. V was clipped by 7 bases and J by 7 bases; unmatched bases: 12. The CDR3 sequence: CSVPSGGAGNSPLHF. CDR3 coding DNA: TGCAGTGTTCCATCAGGGGGCGCGGGGAATTCACCCCTCCACTTT.

This clonotype has a handful of counts. The rearrangement uses TRBV7-2 and TRBJ2-2; D remains unclear. This CDR3 is built from 14 residues. Trimming pared 2 bases from V and 4 bases from J, leaving 8 bases between. The germline V gene has CDR1 SGHTA and CDR2 FQGNSA. The CDR3: CASSLWSFTGELFF. DNA for the CDR3: TGTGCCAGCAGCTTATGGTCTTTCACCGGGGAGCTGTTTTTT.

This rearrangement joins TRBV27 to TRBJ1-5, with D unclear. V shed 7 bases and J shed 6 bases, with 10 bases lying between them. Germline loops: CDR1 MNHEY, CDR2 SMNVEV (reference sequence). The CDR3 is made up of 12 amino acids. The CDR3 loop reads CASTRAGQPQHF. CDR3 DNA: TGTGCCAGCACACGCGCGGGTCAGCCCCAGCATTTT.

The V and J genes are TRBV4-3 and TRBJ2-4; the D gene is possibly TRBD2 (7 bases). Germline CDR1 and CDR2: LGHNA and YSLEER. CDR3 length: 18 residues. The V gene lost 1 base and the J gene lost 0 bases, with 16 bases spanning the gap. CDR3 coding DNA: TGCGCCAGCAGCCAAGCGGGGGGCGATTCGCTAGCCAAAAACATTCAGTACTTC. It is translated as CASSQAGGDSLAKNIQYF.

This clonotype appeared a single time. The chain carries TRBV28 and TRBJ1-1, with D unclear. The CDR3 length is 15 residues. V shed 0 bases and J shed 2 bases, with 10 bases lying between them. The germline CDR1 and CDR2 sequences are MDHEN and SYDVKM. In DNA, the CDR3 is TGTGCCAGCAGTTTATGGGGTAGTGGCAACACTGAAGCTTTCTTT. Protein: CASSLWGSGNTEAFF.

The gene calls are TRBV18 and TRBJ1-4; 7 bases are a match to TRBD1. This CDR3 has 16 amino acids. Germline lookup yields CDR1 KGHSH and CDR2 LQKENI. With V trimmed by 3 bases and J by 2 bases, 6 bases remained unmatched. The CDR3 region has the DNA TGTGCCAGCTCACCCGATTGGACAGGCACTAATGAAAAACTGTTTTTT. Its protein product is CASSPDWTGTNEKLFF.

A few counts support this clonotype. This chain links TRBV6-2 or TRBV6-3 with TRBJ2-3; 12 positions match TRBD2. Germline lookup yields CDR1 MNHEY and CDR2 SVGEGT. V was pared by 6 bases and J by 4 bases, with 11 bases of the junction left unmatched. CDR3 length equals 17 residues. The CDR3 sequence is CASRERLAGVSADTQYF. Here the CDR3 DNA reads TGTGCCAGCAGGGAAAGACTAGCGGGAGTTTCGGCAGATACGCAGTATTTT.

This clonotype has just a few counts. V and J are TRBV10-2 and TRBJ2-1, with D unresolved. The germline CDR1 and CDR2 sequences are WSHSY and SAAADI. The length of the CDR3 is 11 residues. V lost 6 bases, J lost 4 bases, and 4 bases lay in between. CDR3 DNA sequence: TGCGCCAGCAGGGATTACAATGAGCAGTTCTTC. Translation gives CASRDYNEQFF.

A few counts support this clonotype. Written as DNA, the CDR3 is TGTGCCAGCAGCCAAGTGGGACAGGCGTGCTCGGTCGAGCAGTACTTC. Its protein is CASSQVGQACSVEQYF. The V gene is TRBV3-2, the J gene TRBJ2-7; the D call TRBD1 from the table was never checked on the DNA. TRBV3-2 is listed as a pseudogene. The CDR3 sequence is 16 residues long.

This clonotype was seen more than once but under ten times. This chain joins TRBV7-2 and TRBJ2-6; possibly TRBD1 or TRBD2 for D (5 bases each). The V and J ends lost 5 bases and 0 bases respectively, with 14 bases between them. This CDR3 region has 17 residues. From germline, CDR1 is SGHTA and CDR2 FQGNSA. DNA of the CDR3: TGTGCCAGCAGCCTAGGGACGGGGATCTCTGGGGCCAACGTCCTGACTTTC. The encoded protein is CASSLGTGISGANVLTF.